The 20 T cell receptor beta chains in this list originate from one sample, sequenced in a study of blood T cells in healthy people across ages. Primers used in a second PCR of about 6 to 11 cycles were a sample-barcoded 5' primer and a J-beta primer mix. TCRdb reprocessed the 5' RACE reads via MiXCR and lists one record per CDR3 protein. The table shows about 1.7 million distinct CDR3 sequences, with roughly 27% occurring only once. The sequencing sample was made of blood. These receptors were collected from a woman aged 25 to 45 in good health.

The sample holds many counts of this clonotype. This chain uses TRBV7-9 with TRBJ1-2; tentatively, D is TRBD1 (5 bases). Trimming removed 3 bases at V and 1 base at J, with 18 bases between. In germline, CDR1 is SEHNR, CDR2 FQNEAQ (reference sequence). This CDR3 contains 17 residues. As DNA, the CDR3 is TGTGCCAGCAGCTTCGGGGGGGTCTCGGTTGATAACTATGGCTACACCTTC. Translating it yields CASSFGGVSVDNYGYTF.

The V gene is TRBV20-1, the J gene TRBJ2-1, with D possibly matching TRBD2 (6 bases). This CDR3 contains 14 residues. CDR1 and CDR2 (germline): DFQATT, SNEGSKA (reference sequence). V lost 3 bases to trimming and J lost 5 bases, with 14 bases between them. The CDR3 DNA reads TGCAGTGCTAGTCGGGGGTGGTCCAACAATGAGCAGTTCTTC. Translating it yields CSASRGWSNNEQFF.

At least ten counts were recorded for this clonotype. The chain uses TRBV9 and TRBJ2-1; D unresolved. Deletions cut 4 bases from V and 0 bases from J, with 8 bases between. Germline CDR1 and CDR2: SGDLS and YYNGEE. CDR3 length: 14 residues. CDR3 sequence (DNA): TGTGCCAGCAGCTATAGTAGCTCCTACAATGAGCAGTTCTTC. Protein sequence: CASSYSSSYNEQFF. The variable domain in full, completed from reference TRBV9 and TRBJ2-1, reads DSGVTQTPKHLITATGQRVTLRCSPRSGDLSVYWYQQSLDQGLQFLIQYYNGEERAKGNILERFSAQQFPDLHSELNLSSLELGDSALYFCASSYSSSYNEQFFGPGTRLTVL.

Only a few counts were recorded for this clonotype. The chain couples TRBV12-3 or TRBV12-4 to TRBJ2-5, with 8 bases fitting TRBD2. This CDR3 comprises 13 residues. The V and J ends lost 8 bases and 5 bases, in that order; junction bases with no gene match: 7. CDR3 sequence: CASRLASLETQYF. DNA for the CDR3: TGTGCCAGCCGACTAGCGTCTCTGGAGACCCAGTACTTC.

The chain recombines TRBV7-3 with TRBJ2-5; possibly TRBD1 or TRBD2 for D (5 bases each). Trimming shortened V by 5 bases and J by 2 bases, and 21 bases separated the two germline ends. The CDR3 loop spans 17 amino acids. Per germline, CDR1 SGHTA and CDR2 FQGTGA. CDR3 DNA sequence: TGTGCCAGCAGCCGGCTCGGGGACCCCAGAAATCAAGAGACCCAGTACTTC. This codes for CASSRLGDPRNQETQYF.

Turning to this clonotype: A much larger clonotype is one base distant, so this may be a read error. V and J are TRBV3-1 and TRBJ2-7; D not resolved. Germline V lookup: CDR1 LGHDT, CDR2 YNNKEL (reference sequence). The length of the CDR3 is 13 residues. Trimming took 11 bases from V and 6 from J, leaving 20 bases between them. In nucleotides, the CDR3 is TGTGCCTGCACCCAACCCGGTTCGAGCGAGCAGTACTTC. Translating gives CACTQPGSSEQYF.

CDR3 nucleotide sequence: TGCAGCGTACGACGGGGGGGAAACACCATATATTTT. Protein sequence: CSVRRGGNTIYF. V is TRBV29-1 and J is TRBJ1-3, with D tentatively TRBD1 (5 bases). V was cut by 6 bases and J by 4 bases, with 10 bases left in between. Germline V CDR1 and CDR2: SQVTM, ANQGSEA. The CDR3 covers 12 residues. Variable domain in full (rest from reference TRBV29-1 and TRBJ1-3): SAVISQKPSRDICQRGTSLTIQCQVDSQVTMMFWYRQQPGQSLTLIATANQGSEATYESGFVIDKFPISRPNLTFSTLTVSNMSPEDSSIYLCSVRRGGNTIYFGEGSWLTVV.

This clonotype was recorded a few times. V and J are TRBV3-1 and TRBJ2-3; no firm D call. CDR3 length equals 11 residues. Trimming left V 2 bases short and J 8 bases short, with 5 bases between. The germline gives CDR1 LGHDT, CDR2 YNNKEL (reference sequence). CDR3 protein: CASSQSSTQYF. The CDR3 nucleotides read TGTGCCAGCAGCCAATCCTCTACGCAGTATTTT.

This clonotype was observed many times. The chain couples TRBV12-3 or TRBV12-4 to TRBJ2-1; 11 positions match TRBD2. J was trimmed by 8 bases and V by 3 bases; bases with no gene match: 3. The CDR3 is made up of 14 amino acids. The CDR3 sequence: CASSFSGGAYEQFF. The CDR3, as DNA: TGTGCCAGCAGTTTTAGCGGGGGGGCCTATGAGCAGTTCTTC.

This clonotype turned up a few times. The genes are TRBV7-3 and TRBJ2-1, with D possibly TRBD2 on 5 matching bases. CDR1 and CDR2 (germline): SGHTA, FQGTGA. The CDR3 contains 14 residues. The V and J ends lost 1 base and 8 bases respectively, with 12 bases between them. The DNA for the CDR3 is TGTGCCAGCAGCTTAAGGGGAGTGAAAGATGAGCAGTTCTTC. Residues: CASSLRGVKDEQFF.

In its sample, this clonotype was seen a few times. The gene calls are TRBV5-1 and TRBJ1-6; D ambiguous. CDR1 SGHRS and CDR2 YFSETQ come from the germline V gene. Deletions cut 0 bases from V and 7 bases from J, with 5 bases between. This CDR3 is 13 amino acids long. The CDR3 DNA is TGCGCCAGCAGCTTGGCTTGGAATTCACCCCTCCACTTT. It yields the protein CASSLAWNSPLHF.

The chain joins TRBV6-5 to TRBJ2-2; 7 bases agree with TRBD1. The CDR3 totals 13 residues. Germline CDR1 and CDR2: MNHEY and SVGAGI. J lost 6 bases, V lost 8 bases, and 6 bases had no gene match. CDR3 residues: CASATGASGELFF. CDR3 coding DNA: TGTGCCAGCGCAACAGGGGCCTCCGGGGAGCTGTTTTTT.

This clonotype was seen a few times. The junction shows a germline mismatch at one end, possibly a read error. V and J are TRBV10-3 and TRBJ1-2; D is unclear. The CDR3 extends over 14 amino acids. Germline-derived CDR1 and CDR2 are ENHRY and SYGVKD. CDR3 coding DNA: TGTGCCATCAGGGAGTCCGGGCCGTCGAGAGGCTACACCTTC. Translation gives CAIRESGPSRGYTF.

The CDR3 DNA reads TGTGCCAGCAGCCTACAGGGGTCCGTAGCTAACTATGGCTACACCTTC. Translation gives CASSLQGSVANYGYTF. The rearrangement links TRBV3-1 to TRBJ1-2; 7 bases are shared with TRBD1. V lost 4 bases and J lost 0; bases outside the gene matches: 8. The CDR3 has 16 residues. The V gene's germline CDR1 is LGHDT and CDR2 YNNKEL (reference sequence).

This clonotype has just a few counts. J is TRBJ1-6 and V is TRBV3-1; D unresolved. CDR1 is LGHDT, CDR2 YNNKEL, per germline (reference sequence). The germline V and J ends were trimmed by 0 bases and 7 bases, with 7 bases remaining between them. This CDR3 is 14 amino acids long. CDR3 amino acids: CASSQEGGNSPLHF. CDR3 nucleotide sequence: TGTGCCAGCAGCCAAGAGGGTGGCAATTCACCCCTCCACTTT.

V gene TRBV29-1 combines with J gene TRBJ2-3; 9 nucleotides agree with TRBD2. This CDR3 spans 15 amino acids. The V and J ends lost 3 bases and 4 bases, in that order; junction bases with no gene match: 8. CDR1 is SQVTM, CDR2 ANQGSEA, per germline. The CDR3 sequence: CSVDEVSGGSDTQYF. The DNA of the CDR3 is TGCAGCGTTGATGAGGTTAGCGGGGGTTCAGATACGCAGTATTTT.

This clonotype was counted between two and nine times. The chain joins TRBV28 to TRBJ1-5, with D unresolved. Trimming removed 6 bases from V and 0 bases from J, with 12 bases in between. CDR3 length equals 15 residues. CDR1 is MDHEN and CDR2 is SYDVKM in the germline V gene. CDR3 DNA: TGTGCCAGCAGCATTATGGGGAATAGCAATCAGCCCCAGCATTTT. Encoded protein: CASSIMGNSNQPQHF.

This clonotype was recorded a few times. This rearrangement joins TRBV20-1 to TRBJ2-4; TRBD1 aligns across 11 bases. The assigned J gene may be wrong: the sequence end matches TRBJ2-7 better. This CDR3 comprises 15 residues. CDR1 is DFQATT, CDR2 SNEGSKA, per germline (reference sequence). CDR3 sequence reads: CSATWRTGGRYEQYF. The CDR3 coding sequence is TGCAGTGCTACGTGGAGGACAGGGGGCAGGTACGAGCAGTACTTC.

To note about this clonotype: One end of the junction varies from germline; a read error may be responsible. The chain combines TRBV6-5 with TRBJ2-1, with D perhaps TRBD1 (8 bases). Germline V CDR1 and CDR2: MNHEY, SVGAGI. The CDR3 has 15 residues. CDR3 bases: TGTGCCAGCAGACCGACAGGGGAGGGCTACAATGAGCGGTTCTTC. As protein: CASRPTGEGYNERFF.

There are a few counts of this clonotype. Germline is not matched at one junction end, which may reflect a read error. In DNA, the CDR3 is TGTGTCAGCAGTTTAGACGGGAGGGGGGAGACCCAGTACTTC. Translated: CVSSLDGRGETQYF. V is TRBV28 and J is TRBJ2-5, with 8 nucleotides matching TRBD2. Germline loops: CDR1 MDHEN, CDR2 SYDVKM. This CDR3 is 14 amino acids long.